The sequence of this T cell receptor (beta chain) was determined in a study of blood T cell repertoires in COVID-19. Study-level information: Acute and convalescent COVID-19 specimens originated in the United States, Italy and Spain. Sources were T cells, B-cell-depleted T cells, or PBMCs; the material itself was cDNA or gDNA.

Per the study methods: Estimates of nucleated cell counts were drawn from the amplification of reference gene primers. Clones were sequenced by immunoSEQ multiplex PCR, and TCRdb holds only the in-frame ones, with some missing. Clone size and V and J calls were adopted from that table, with D and trimming inferred from the DNA. The sample holds around 140,000 clones, about 82% seen once. Trimming took 4 bases from V and 4 from J, leaving 13 bases between them. Per germline, CDR1 MNHEY and CDR2 SMNVEV (reference sequence). The CDR3 spans 14 residues. The sample taken for sequencing was peripheral blood. V gene TRBV27 combines with J gene TRBJ1-2; a possible D gene is TRBD1 (5 bases). The receptor was isolated from an elderly woman with active or convalescent COVID-19. CDR3 in amino acids: CASSSPTESYGYTF. The CDR3 DNA sequence: TGTGCCAGCAGTTCTCCGACAGAGAGCTATGGCTACACCTTC.